One and the same sample provided the 29 T cell receptor beta chains below, sequenced in a study of cytomegalovirus exposure and HLA in healthy donors. Primers for the PCR totalled 60 Vbeta and 13 Jbeta. Profiled with immunoSEQ multiplex PCR; TCRdb holds only in-frame clones, not every one. Among over 85,000 clones listed, 73% were seen once. Input material: PBMCs. The receptors stem from a man between 35 and 55 years old in good health and CMV-seronegative.

This chain uses TRBV7-9 with TRBJ1-4, with D perhaps TRBD1 (5 bases). In germline, CDR1 is SEHNR, CDR2 FQNEAQ (reference sequence). Trimming stripped 5 bases from V and 8 bases from J, with 18 bases between. The CDR3 runs to 15 residues. Written as DNA, the CDR3 is TGTGCCAGCAGCCACCTCAGGGAGGGGAAGGAAAAACTGTTTTTT. It encodes CASSHLREGKEKLFF.

The chain has TRBV29-1 and TRBJ1-1; D is possibly TRBD1 (5 bases). Germline CDR1 and CDR2: SQVTM and ANQGSEA. The CDR3 is 10 amino acids. The V end was cut by 7 bases, the J end by 4 bases, with 7 bases between. The CDR3 sequence: CSAGGTEAFF. The CDR3 DNA is TGCAGCGCCGGGGGCACTGAAGCTTTCTTT.

The gene calls are TRBV2 and TRBJ1-1; 9 positions match TRBD1. V shed 7 bases, J shed 1 base, and the junction held 4 bases outside the gene matches. CDR3 length equals 14 residues. Germline values: CDR1 SNHLY, CDR2 FYNNEI. The CDR3 reads CASNRDRENTEAFF. The CDR3 DNA is TGTGCCAGCAACCGGGACAGGGAGAACACTGAAGCTTTCTTT.

This clone was found once. CDR3 amino acids: CASNQRGGVTDTQYF. The DNA for the CDR3 is TGTGCCAGCAACCAGCGGGGGGGAGTAACAGATACGCAGTATTTT. This chain joins TRBV7-2 and TRBJ2-3; TRBD2 matches at 10 bases. CDR1 is SGHTA, CDR2 FQGNSA, per germline. V gave up 7 bases and J gave up 3 bases; unmatched junction bases: 7. The CDR3 contains 15 residues. Full variable domain (outside the CDR3, taken from reference TRBV7-2 and TRBJ2-3): GAGVSQSPSNKVTEKGKDVELRCDPISGHTALYWYRQSLGQGLEFLIYFQGNSAPDKSGLPSDRFSAERTGGSVSTLTIQRTQQEDSAVYLCASNQRGGVTDTQYFGPGTRLTVL.

The chain is built from TRBV5-1 and TRBJ2-5; perhaps TRBD2 as D (5 bases). CDR3 length: 15 amino acids. The germline V gene encodes CDR1 SGHRS and CDR2 YFSETQ. The V end was cut by 5 bases, the J end by 0 bases, with 14 bases between. The CDR3 sequence: CASRSGQLHQETQYF. In DNA form, the CDR3 reads TGCGCCAGCAGAAGCGGTCAGCTTCACCAAGAGACCCAGTACTTC.

V usage is TRBV5-1 and J usage is TRBJ2-2, with D possibly being TRBD2 (6 bases). CDR1 and CDR2 from the germline V gene are SGHRS and YFSETQ. V dropped 0 bases and J dropped 5 bases, with 14 bases sitting between them. The CDR3 sequence is 16 residues long. The CDR3 DNA reads as TGCGCCAGCAGCTTGGTAGGAGGGGCCCAAACCGGGGAGCTGTTTTTT. Amino acid sequence: CASSLVGGAQTGELFF.

The chain couples TRBV16 to TRBJ2-5; 9 positions agree with TRBD2. CDR1 and CDR2 from the germline V gene are KGHSY and FQNENV. V was clipped by 4 bases and J by 5 bases; unmatched bases: 5. This CDR3 has 14 amino acids. This CDR3 is CASSPSGTSETQYF. The CDR3 coding sequence is TGTGCCAGCAGCCCATCCGGGACTAGCGAGACCCAGTACTTC. The variable domain in full, with the rest retrieved from reference TRBV16 and TRBJ2-5, is GEEVAQTPKHLVRGEGQKAKLYCAPIKGHSYVFWYQQVLKNEFKFLISFQNENVFDETGMPKERFSAKCLPNSPCSLEIQATKLEDSAVYFCASSPSGTSETQYFGPGTRLLVL.

This clone was seen a single time. In nucleotides, the CDR3 is TGTGCCAGCAGCCGGATGCTCAAACAGGGAAAACATGGCTACACCTTC. This translates into CASSRMLKQGKHGYTF. V gene TRBV7-2 combines with J gene TRBJ1-2; tentative D call: TRBD1 (6 bases). This CDR3 has 16 residues. Germline values: CDR1 SGHTA, CDR2 FQGNSA. Trimming pared 5 bases from V and 6 bases from J, leaving 22 bases between.

The gene calls are TRBV4-2 and TRBJ2-1, with 12 bases fitting TRBD2. The CDR3 is 15 residues long. Per the germline V gene, CDR1 is LGHNA and CDR2 is YNFKEQ. The junction had 11 bases not matched to a gene; V was cut back by 7 bases and J by 10 bases. In DNA, the CDR3 is TGTGCCAGCACCGATATACGACTAGCGGGGGTCGAGCAGTTCTTC. This codes for CASTDIRLAGVEQFF.

V gene TRBV28 combines with J gene TRBJ2-1; D remains ambiguous. The germline V and J ends were trimmed by 7 bases and 0 bases, with 13 bases remaining between them. CDR3 length equals 15 residues. Germline CDR1 is MDHEN and CDR2 is SYDVKM. The chain's CDR3 is CASKSLTSSYNEQFF. The CDR3 region has the DNA TGTGCCAGCAAATCCCTAACGAGCTCCTACAATGAGCAGTTCTTC.

V gene TRBV2 combines with J gene TRBJ2-7; 10 positions agree with TRBD1. The CDR3 covers 14 residues. Trimming cost V 7 bases and J 6 bases; bases outside gene matches: 9. Germline assignment: CDR1 SNHLY and CDR2 FYNNEI. The CDR3 here is CASMVGQGLSEQYF. CDR3 DNA: TGTGCCAGCATGGTGGGACAGGGGCTTTCCGAGCAGTACTTC. Full variable domain (rest looked up from reference TRBV2 and TRBJ2-7): EPEVTQTPSHQVTQMGQEVILRCVPISNHLYFYWYRQILGQKVEFLVSFYNNEISEKSEIFDDQFSVERPDGSNFTLKIRSTKLEDSAMYFCASMVGQGLSEQYFGPGTRLTVT.

The chain is built from TRBV7-3 and TRBJ1-3, with 8 bases that match TRBD1. Germline CDR1 is SGHTA and CDR2 is FQGTGA. CDR3 length: 13 residues. V gave up 5 bases and J gave up 7 bases; unmatched junction bases: 4. The DNA for the CDR3 is TGTGCCAGCAGCAGACAGGGGTACAACACCATATATTTT. Amino acids: CASSRQGYNTIYF. Combining the CDR3 with reference TRBV7-3 and TRBJ1-3 gives the whole variable domain GAGVSQTPSNKVTEKGKYVELRCDPISGHTALYWYRQSLGQGPEFLIYFQGTGAADDSGLPNDRFFAVRPEGSVSTLKIQRTERGDSAVYLCASSRQGYNTIYFGEGSWLTVV.

V is TRBV2 and J is TRBJ2-7, with a possible D match to TRBD2 (5 bases). From germline, CDR1 is SNHLY and CDR2 FYNNEI. This CDR3 is built from 13 residues. Trimming shortened V by 5 bases and J by 1 base, and 9 bases separated the two germline ends. CDR3 DNA sequence: TGTGCCAGCAGTTGGACTGGTTCCTACGAGCAGTACTTC. Protein product: CASSWTGSYEQYF.

This clone was picked up a small number of times. The V call is TRBV5-8, the J call TRBJ2-7; TRBD1 aligns across 10 bases. V lost 7 bases, J lost 5 bases, and 12 bases stayed unmatched. The CDR3 is 15 amino acids. Germline CDR1 SGHTS, CDR2 YDEGEE. The CDR3 sequence: CASWELGTGVHEQYF. The CDR3 DNA is TGTGCCAGCTGGGAGTTGGGGACAGGGGTCCACGAGCAGTACTTC.

This clone was observed a handful of times. This chain connects TRBV25-1 to TRBJ1-4; possibly TRBD1 for D (5 bases). The CDR3 length is 14 residues. Germline loops: CDR1 MGHDK, CDR2 SYGVNS. Trimming cost V 3 bases and J 4 bases, with 9 bases left between them. The CDR3 is CASSDWGLNEKLFF. The CDR3 bases are TGTGCCAGCAGTGACTGGGGACTTAATGAAAAACTGTTTTTT.

The chain is built from TRBV7-2 and TRBJ2-3, with no clear D. The germline V gene has CDR1 SGHTA and CDR2 FQGNSA. This CDR3 region has 15 residues. V lost 3 bases, J lost 0 bases, and 10 bases lay in between. The chain's CDR3 is CASSLLYGSTDTQYF. CDR3 DNA sequence: TGTGCCAGCAGCTTGTTGTATGGCAGCACAGATACGCAGTATTTT. Supplemented by reference TRBV7-2 and TRBJ2-3, the full variable domain reads GAGVSQSPSNKVTEKGKDVELRCDPISGHTALYWYRQSLGQGLEFLIYFQGNSAPDKSGLPSDRFSAERTGGSVSTLTIQRTQQEDSAVYLCASSLLYGSTDTQYFGPGTRLTVL.

This chain links TRBV28 with TRBJ1-5; 10 bases match TRBD1. CDR3 size: 19 residues. Trimming removed 6 bases from V and 5 bases from J; junction bases left unmatched: 19. Germline assignment: CDR1 MDHEN and CDR2 SYDVKM. Here the CDR3 DNA reads TGTGCCAGCAGCCCGAGAGGGCTTAGGACAGGGGGAAGAGATCAGCCCCAGCATTTT. It translates to CASSPRGLRTGGRDQPQHF.

This clone was seen a handful of times. The chain has TRBV29-1 and TRBJ1-2, with 8 bases matching TRBD1. The CDR3 has 15 amino acids. Per the germline V gene, CDR1 is SQVTM and CDR2 is ANQGSEA. V dropped 1 base and J dropped 7; count of bases not matched to a gene: 11. In nucleotides, the CDR3 is TGCAGCGTTGAAGGGAAGAACAGGGGGTACTTTGGCTACACCTTC. This codes for CSVEGKNRGYFGYTF.

This chain's CDR3 is CASSQGLAGGVNNEQFF. The DNA for the CDR3 is TGTGCCAGCAGCCAGGGACTAGCGGGGGGGGTAAACAATGAGCAGTTCTTC. The chain recombines TRBV4-2 with TRBJ2-1, with 16 bases lining up with TRBD2. The germline V gene has CDR1 LGHNA and CDR2 YNFKEQ. This CDR3 comprises 17 residues. V lost 3 bases and J lost 5; bases outside the gene matches: 4.

The chain recombines TRBV6-5 with TRBJ2-7, with a tentative D call TRBD1 (6 bases). The CDR3 runs 15 residues. Trimming pared 2 bases from V and 3 bases from J, leaving 14 bases between. Germline values: CDR1 MNHEY, CDR2 SVGAGI. CDR3 bases: TGTGCCAGCAGTTACAACCCGGGACAAGACTACGAGCAGTACTTC. Translated: CASSYNPGQDYEQYF.

This chain uses TRBV11-3 with TRBJ2-2; 7 nucleotides line up with TRBD2. This CDR3 has 13 amino acids. In germline, CDR1 is SGHNT, CDR2 YENEEA. With 3 bases clipped from V and 6 bases from J, the junction kept 1 base outside the gene matches. The CDR3: CASSLGGAGELFF. The CDR3 DNA is TGTGCCAGCAGCTTGGGGGGGGCCGGGGAGCTGTTTTTT.

This clone was seen more than once but under ten times. V usage is TRBV6-1 and J usage is TRBJ2-6; D gene ambiguous. CDR1 and CDR2 (germline): MNHNS, SASEGT. The germline V and J ends were trimmed by 6 bases and 2 bases, with 11 bases remaining between them. The CDR3 contains 15 residues. CDR3 sequence: CASRVQNTGANVLTF. CDR3 coding DNA: TGTGCCAGCAGGGTTCAGAATACTGGGGCCAACGTCCTGACTTTC.

The chain couples TRBV4-3 to TRBJ2-4, with D perhaps matching TRBD1 (6 bases). Germline values: CDR1 LGHNA, CDR2 YSLEER. V was shortened by 1 base and J by 0 bases, with 16 bases between the two germline ends. This CDR3 has 18 amino acids. The CDR3: CASSQAYEGQVAKNIQYF. As DNA, the CDR3 is TGCGCCAGCAGCCAAGCATATGAGGGACAAGTAGCCAAAAACATTCAGTACTTC.

The rearrangement uses TRBV6-1 and TRBJ2-3; D uncertain. Trimming stripped 4 bases from V and 5 bases from J, with 10 bases between. CDR3 length: 13 residues. Per the germline V gene, CDR1 is MNHNS and CDR2 is SASEGT. DNA for the CDR3: TGTGCCAGCAGTGGCAGTTTAAGAGATACGCAGTATTTT. Translation: CASSGSLRDTQYF.

This sequence joins TRBV6-5 and TRBJ2-1; 10 bases agree with TRBD2. Germline loops: CDR1 MNHEY, CDR2 SVGAGI. Trimming took 2 bases from V and 9 from J; bases not matched to a gene: 7. CDR3 length: 15 residues. DNA for the CDR3: TGTGCCAGCAGTTACCTGAGCGGGGGGGCGATTGAGCAGTTCTTC. Residues: CASSYLSGGAIEQFF.

This clone was detected many times. The chain links TRBV6-5 to TRBJ2-7; 10 nucleotides match TRBD1. The J segment lost 3 bases and the V segment lost 8 bases, leaving 4 bases of the junction unmatched. Looked up from germline, CDR1 is MNHEY and CDR2 is SVGAGI. The length of the CDR3 is 13 residues. The CDR3 reads CASRDRGSYEQYF. In DNA form, the CDR3 reads TGTGCCAGCCGGGACAGGGGTAGCTACGAGCAGTACTTC.

This clone was counted between two and nine times. Other DNA variants within this sample encode the same CDR3. The chain links TRBV28 to TRBJ2-7, with D perhaps matching TRBD2 (7 bases). V was shortened by 3 bases and J by 1 base, with 13 bases between the two germline ends. Germline CDR1 MDHEN, CDR2 SYDVKM. The CDR3 totals 15 residues. The CDR3 reads CASSFRGAGSYEQYF. The CDR3 nucleotides are TGTGCCAGCAGTTTTCGGGGGGCCGGGTCCTACGAGCAGTACTTC.

This chain links TRBV19 with TRBJ2-3, with D possibly being TRBD2 (6 bases). Germline lookup yields CDR1 LNHDA and CDR2 SQIVND (reference sequence). With 5 bases removed from V and 3 bases from J, the gap between germline ends came to 12 bases. This CDR3 spans 14 amino acids. Here the CDR3 DNA reads TGTGCCAGTAGTCCATGGGCGGGGACAGATACGCAGTATTTT. It codes for CASSPWAGTDTQYF.

This chain connects TRBV2 to TRBJ1-2, with TRBD1 matching over 11 bases. CDR3 length equals 12 residues. Germline trimming cut 9 bases from V and 7 bases from J; bases unmatched to any gene: 4. Germline values: CDR1 SNHLY, CDR2 FYNNEI. CDR3 DNA: TGTGCCAGAGGGGACAGGGGGTTTGGCTACACCTTC. Translating gives CARGDRGFGYTF.